The sequence of this T cell receptor (beta chain) was determined in a study of cytomegalovirus exposure and HLA in healthy donors. This CDR3 spans 14 amino acids. V was cut by 5 bases and J by 4 bases, with 13 bases left in between. Per germline, CDR1 SGHRS and CDR2 YFSETQ. Primers for the PCR totalled 60 Vbeta and 13 Jbeta. This table comes from immunoSEQ multiplex PCR, and its TCRdb copy is limited to in-frame clones, with some not included. This sample has roughly 160,000 clones, with roughly 84% found just once. The receptor was derived from a man under 40 in good health and CMV-seronegative. The specimen was PBMCs. The rearrangement joins TRBV5-1 to TRBJ2-1, with D possibly TRBD1 on 6 matching bases. The DNA for the CDR3 is TGCGCCAGCAGGCCACGGACAGATTACAATGAGCAGTTCTTC. Its protein is CASRPRTDYNEQFF. The full variable domain, completed using reference TRBV5-1 and TRBJ2-1, is KAGVTQTPRYLIKTRGQQVTLSCSPISGHRSVSWYQQTPGQGLQFLFEYFSETQRNKGNFPGRFSGRQFSNSRSEMNVSTLELGDSALYLCASRPRTDYNEQFFGPGTRLTVL.